This TCR beta chain was retrieved from a study of cytomegalovirus exposure and HLA in healthy donors (dated by TCRdb to 2015 to 2018). In terms of the full investigation: An earlier analysis of 587 of the donors reported about 250 Gb of sequence data and some 100 million unique TCR beta sequences from some 180 million T cells. Because of strong linkage in the cohort, roughly five DR-DQ haplotypes were treated as single units for association and clustering. All discovery cohort repertoires had been generated on a single sequencing platform. An early release that covered around 590 HLA-typed donors contained approximately 300 gigabases of sequencing data and around 80 million unique TCR sequences. The study aimed to test whether signatures of past pathogen exposure could be identified by cataloging public T cell receptors. Among about 370 genotyped donors of the cohort, an average of roughly 230,000 unique TCR beta nucleotide sequences was sequenced per donor, of which about 19% were non-productive. The number of typed donors differed by locus: roughly 620-640 for A, B, C, DRB1 and DQB1; roughly 510 for DQA1; approximately 600 for DPA1; and some 450 for DPB1. HLA typing covered class I and class II loci at four-digit resolution. A later genetic analysis took genome-wide SNP genotypes for about 55% of the roughly 700 donors and used that subset as a discovery cohort. An earlier analysis of nearly 600 of the donors applied high-throughput TCR beta sequencing to assess whether each TCR beta V gene segment acted as functional or pseudogenic. Alongside the repertoire data, information on donor age, sex, ethnicity and CMV serostatus was compiled. Of the 398 genotyped donors, over 70% fell in the genetic ancestry cluster associated with self-reported Caucasian donors. A later analysis re-examined previously published TCR beta repertoires from 610 or so donors and added high-resolution HLA genotyping to investigate patterns of TCR occurrence. The study profiled the T cell repertoires of hundreds of subjects by immunosequencing and related them to cytomegalovirus serostatus. The later analysis used no new phenotypic data to find candidate immune exposures, relying instead on TCR beta sequences and their occurrence across donors. The study combined high-throughput TCR immunosequencing, statistical association of individual TCRs with disease status, and machine learning to predict cytomegalovirus infection status. In addition to the first cohort of 666 subjects, a separate validation cohort of 130 or so different subjects was used.

CDR1 is given as LNHNV and CDR2 as YYDKDF, both from the germline V gene (reference sequence). The CDR3 sequence holds 14 residues, the cysteine and phenylalanine included. CDR3 DNA only is kept here, 42 bases in frame from base 1. Trimming removed 3 bases from V and 5 bases from J; the gene matches leave 6 bases unexplained. The cohort consisted of some 730 healthy bone marrow donors. At the time of sampling, all cohort members were nominally healthy, though unrecorded immune exposures were likely present. The donor tested CMV seronegative and was one of the 352 seronegative cohort members. A peripheral blood sample was provided by each donor, and peripheral blood mononuclear cells were used for TCR beta sequencing. The Qiagen DNeasy Blood Extraction Kit was used to extract genomic DNA from the blood cell samples. Findings and caveats that apply to the study as a whole: The sequencing pipeline was judged likely to have produced a cluster of highly shared sequence variants as a technical artifact. The study listed 150 to 200 TCR beta chains as associated with cytomegalovirus. V-gene and J-gene trimming of TCR beta chains was associated with a missense DCLRE1C variant in a later genetic analysis, and the association was replicated in an independent cohort. A further reported finding was that TCR beta sequences accurately predicted the HLA-A and HLA-B alleles for most subjects in the first cohort. Compared with equally common non-associated chains, HLA-associated TCR beta chains in a later analysis were more clonally expanded and had lower generation probabilities. The earlier analysis of a few hundred of the donors excluded some 15 rarely observed V segments, including chromosome 9 orphons, because counts were too low. The only immune exposure information available for the cohort was CMV serostatus. Across donors, most TCR sequences were observed very rarely, whereas some public TCRs were present in many individuals. A later analysis associated 17,000 or so TCR beta sequences with specific HLA alleles at a false discovery rate of 0.05. It was suggested by the authors that the approach could potentially be generalized to other disease states and immunological phenotypes. The 87-base-pair reads could not distinguish some IMGT-functional V segments, including TRBV6-2 and TRBV6-3, so those segments were excluded. Three of the identified cytomegalovirus-associated TCR beta chains were confirmed in vitro to be specific for cytomegalovirus antigens. In an earlier analysis of about 550 of the donors, most TCR beta V segments were observed in productive rearrangements about 87% or about 30% of the time, broadly matching IMGT annotations. According to a later analysis, TCR association rates differed among HLA loci, with DRB1 alleles showing the most associated TCRs and HLA-C alleles showing the fewest. When HLA alleles, especially DR and DQ, strongly co-occurred, attributing TCR associations to individual alleles was difficult. A later analysis found that most CMV-associated TCR beta chains appeared HLA-restricted, with HLA associations seemingly driven largely by CMV exposure. Correlated functional status among segregating V segments might be attributable to linkage disequilibrium, but an unknown experimental factor could not be ruled out. Because some donors lacked HLA typing at each locus, the association tests relied only on the typed subset. A later analysis reported that several top co-occurrence clusters appeared linked to parvovirus B19, influenza, CMV and Epstein-Barr virus. The classifier was reported to diagnose cytomegalovirus status with high specificity and sensitivity in both the original and validation cohorts. This cohort had only TCR beta chains sequenced, and the lack of alpha or paired-chain data limited which features could be detected. Compared with the approximately 720-donor mean, donors in an Asian-associated ancestry cluster had fewer N-insertions in productive TCRs, according to a later genetic analysis. The presence/absence analyses assumed that sequencing depth was roughly uniform across donors, and that assumption may not be true.

Comments on this clone: The clone's antigen remains unknown. No quality values exist for individual bases; no much larger clone is one base distant.

Receptor libraries were prepared by the immunoSEQ multiplex PCR assay. For the multiplex PCR, a mixture combining 60 forward primers for TCR Vbeta segments and 13 reverse primers for TCR Jbeta segments was used. The CDR3 region of rearranged TCR beta genes was amplified from genomic DNA with a multiplex PCR assay. The Illumina HiSeq System was used to sequence the amplified TCR beta libraries as 87-base-pair reads. Per the authors' processing: A later analysis tallied roughly 78 million unique TCR beta chains across the 666 repertoires, and around 9.9 million of those chains were shared by two or more donors. To remove PCR and sequencing errors, raw reads were error-corrected and collapsed into unique sequences using a nearest-neighbor algorithm that merged closely related sequences. CDR3 sequences were aligned to IMGT reference sequences to assign V, D and J gene segments. Each retained sequence needed at least a six-nucleotide match to both a V gene segment and a J gene segment. Rearrangements were called productive when the CDR3 lacked stop codons and stayed in frame with V and J; all others were non-productive. CDR3 was defined according to IMGT convention as the region running from the second conserved V-encoded cysteine to the conserved J-encoded phenylalanine. The earlier analysis of some 540 of the donors excluded any sequence lacking an unambiguous match to a single V gene segment. In an earlier analysis of 450 to 750 of the donors, a V segment was called functional when productive rearrangements were above 56.7%, and segregating when the standard deviation between donors exceeded 5%. A statistical classification framework was built for diagnosing cytomegalovirus status from the catalog of TCR beta chain sequences. In a later analysis, TCR nucleotide sequences were compared against IMGT/GENE-DB human TR gene sequences so that V and J genes could be assigned. Using the TCRdist pipeline, a later analysis assigned CDR3 sequences along with most-parsimonious VDJ recombination scenarios. In a later analysis, each TCR beta chain was defined by its CDR3 amino acid sequence together with its V-gene family, and reads without a unique V-gene family were excluded. In a later analysis, 450 to 600 highly shared, low-generation-probability nucleotide sequences were removed to address suspected cross-contamination and a sequencing artifact. In a later analysis, a clonal expansion index was calculated for each public chain from normalized within-repertoire ranks of inferred template counts. In a later analysis, generation probabilities were computed with a VDJ recombination model fitted to out-of-frame rearrangements, and the resulting probabilities were checked against IGoR. Hypergeometric tests were used in a later analysis to score TCR-TCR, TCR-HLA and TCR-CMV co-occurrence, with a repertoire-size bias correction applied to the TCR pairs. In a later analysis, false discovery rates were estimated by permuting HLA or CMV assignments 20 times. In a later analysis, co-occurring TCRs were grouped using DBSCAN, with TCRdist sequence similarity added in when clustering inside HLA-allele-positive subsets. Repertoires with fewer than 30,000 or more than 120,000 public chains were left out of co-occurrence clustering, as were five repertoires with anomalous nucleotide sharing. TCRdb took this table from immuneACCESS and kept in-frame rearrangements with V and J called. Such tables lack part of the clones; where checked against another copy, unresolved V genes explain under half of the gap, and the rest is unexplained. V, J and clone size reflect that table, while D and trimming were determined from the DNA. The sample has some 200,000 clones on record, 80% to 85% of them singletons. The ten most abundant clones make up 2.5% to 3.5% of the sample.

This TCR came from a middle-aged woman in good health and CMV-seronegative. The sample consisted of PBMCs. The chain is assembled from TRBV15 and TRBJ2-5; TRBD1 lines up with 7 middle nucleotides. The CDR3 protein: CATSRTGLRETQYF. The DNA reads TGTGCCACCAGCAGGACAGGGCTTAGGGAGACCCAGTACTTC.